What follows describes a single TCR beta chain. The sample holds many counts of this clonotype. What this receptor recognizes is not known. No clone much larger than this one lies a single base away; base qualities are absent. This entry comes from a study of T cells in Graves' hyperthyroidism and ophthalmopathy (dated by TCRdb to between 2018 and 2021). For the wider study: Peripheral blood samples were taken at initial diagnosis, before any treatment was given. To identify TCR V-J signatures that set the groups apart, the researchers used a discovery cohort of about a hundred patients, made up of around 40 with Graves' ophthalmopathy and about 60 with stable Graves' hyperthyroidism. Prospective prediction of ophthalmopathy was tested in an independent validation cohort consisting of some 19 hyperthyroidism patients and approximately 16 patients who later progressed to ophthalmopathy. The 95 to 100 discovery patients were randomly split 7:3 into training and test sets. In addition, the study compared T-cell repertoires in thyroid tissue and in blood from about six Graves' hyperthyroidism patients. Following sampling, methimazole starting at 30 mg daily was given to hyperthyroidism patients, and high-dose intravenous methylprednisolone was given to ophthalmopathy patients. The paper describes TCR Vbeta CDR3 sequencing of roughly 130 peripheral blood samples, made up of around 41 ophthalmopathy patients, around 78 hyperthyroidism patients and 17 progressor patients. What the study reported, not specific to this receptor: In validation, progression to ophthalmopathy was predicted by the model with 70% to 71% sensitivity and just over 72% specificity, a median of approximately 6.5 months before onset. Ophthalmopathy was separated from stable hyperthyroidism by a 13 V-J signature model, with around 90% sensitivity and about 84% specificity obtained in cross-validation and 80%/75% obtained in testing. No statistical method was used to fix the sample size in advance, and group allocation was not hidden from the investigators. Most expanded thyroid clonotypes (frequency above 0.001) were also found in blood, which suggests that blood repertoires may mirror thyroid immune responses.

Ophthalmopathy patients had moderately to severely active disease, with a Clinical Activity Score of 3 or more, a NOSPECS grade of 4 or more, and a disease duration of less than 3 months. The study excluded patients with uncontrolled infections, other autoimmune diseases, pregnancy or lactation. Diagnoses were based on clinical symptoms, serum thyroxine and TRAb, thyroid ultrasound and orbital computed tomography. PBMCs were separated from under 11 ml of fresh peripheral blood using Ficoll-Paque density gradient centrifugation. Total RNA was extracted with Trizol reagent, and quality was checked on an Agilent 2100 Bioanalyzer. Ends trimmed: V by 1 base, J by 7 bases; bases unmatched to a gene: 16. Including the terminal cysteine and phenylalanine, the CDR3 comprises 19 residues. This entry keeps only the CDR3 DNA: 57 bases, framed from base 1. For CDR1 and CDR2, the germline V gene lists SGHAT and FQNNGV.

TCR beta CDR3 regions were amplified from RNA transcripts. For the first round of RT-PCR on the TCR CDR3, the HTBI primer set was used together with the Qiagen OneStep RT-PCR kit. The libraries were constructed in a second round of multiplex PCR and then size-selected and purified. Sequencing of the libraries was done on an Illumina HiSeq2000 using paired-end 100 bp reads. In the paper's pipeline: SOAPnuke was used to process the raw data, throwing out any read that contained adapters or uncalled bases, had a mean Phred below 15, or lacked an exact constant-primer or identifier match. COPE v1.2.5 was used to merge the high-quality paired reads, and each unique nucleotide sequence was defined as a clonotype. MiTCR v1.1 was used to align clonotypes to the IMGT TRBV, TRBD and TRBJ reference segments. Analysis was restricted to V-J combinations with a frequency above 0.0001, which covered roughly 99% of repertoires. A TCS score was defined as the ratio between F50 (clonal expansion) and ExV (chaos), using BLOSUM62-based TCRdist between CDR3 peptides within each V-J. Welch's t-statistics and random forest reduced 500 to 650 V-J features to about 12, which were used in a naive Bayes classifier (R e1071). The public reads were run again by TCRdb, first through fastp at Q25 and then through MiXCR, and only productive beta chains were kept. Rows matching on CDR3 protein sequence are summarized as one entry with the most common DNA and genes. What appears here as the V and J calls and clone size reflects TCRdb's work, not the paper's. This sample is represented by about 270,000 distinct CDR3 sequences; 20% to 25% of them were singletons. 64% of the sample is taken by the ten largest.

Source material: blood. The chain is encoded by TRBV11-2 joined to TRBJ2-1; 10 bases in the junction line up with TRBD2. This receptor was taken from a young man with Graves' ophthalmopathy. In nucleotide form, the sequence is TGTGCCAGCAGCTTAGTTTGGGGAAGGGCTAGCGGGAGATTTAATGAGCAGTTCTTC. This translates into CASSLVWGRASGRFNEQFF.